This T cell receptor beta chain was retrieved from a study of blood T cells in healthy people across ages. General study findings and limits: Not knowing donor CMV status may have confounded expanded clonotype changes.

A J-beta primer mix and a sample-barcoded 5' primer were used in a second PCR of roughly 7 to 12 cycles. MiXCR was run by TCRdb on the 5' RACE reads, yielding one entry per CDR3 protein. The sample has approximately 700,000 distinct CDR3 sequences, roughly 32% seen once. This CDR3 is built from 12 residues. V shed 6 bases and J shed 5 bases, with 10 bases lying between them. CDR1 and CDR2 from the germline V gene are MNHEY and SMNVEV (reference sequence). This clonotype was recorded at least ten times. The antigen remains undetermined. The TCR sequence derives from a woman of 80 years or more in good health. This chain connects TRBV27 to TRBJ2-5; D gene unclear. Sequencing used blood. CDR3 sequence (DNA): TGTGCCAGCAGGTCGGTTGGCGAGACCCAGTACTTC. Its protein product is CASRSVGETQYF.